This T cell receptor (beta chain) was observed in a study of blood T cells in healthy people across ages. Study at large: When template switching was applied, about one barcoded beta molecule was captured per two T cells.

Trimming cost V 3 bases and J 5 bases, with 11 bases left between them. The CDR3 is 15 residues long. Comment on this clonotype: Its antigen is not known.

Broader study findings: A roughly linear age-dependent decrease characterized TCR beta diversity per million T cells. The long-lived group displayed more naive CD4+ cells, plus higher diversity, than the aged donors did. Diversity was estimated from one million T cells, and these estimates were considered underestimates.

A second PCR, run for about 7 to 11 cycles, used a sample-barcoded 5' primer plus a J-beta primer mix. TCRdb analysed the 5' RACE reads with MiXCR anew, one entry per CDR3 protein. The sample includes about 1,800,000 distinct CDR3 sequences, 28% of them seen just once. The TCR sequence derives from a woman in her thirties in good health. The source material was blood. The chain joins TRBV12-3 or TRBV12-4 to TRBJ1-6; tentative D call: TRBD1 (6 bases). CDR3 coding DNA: TGTGCCAGCAGTTTCGGGGGCTTACATAATTCACCCCTCCACTTT. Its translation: CASSFGGLHNSPLHF.